This TCR beta chain is from a study of blood T cell repertoires in COVID-19. V lost 6 bases to trimming and J lost 5 bases, with 20 bases between them. The germline V gene has CDR1 SGHDT and CDR2 YYEEEE. This CDR3 spans 15 amino acids. This table comes from immunoSEQ multiplex PCR, and its TCRdb copy is limited to in-frame clones, with some not included. This sample has around 150,000 clones, with around 82% found just once. The receptor was derived from a middle-aged woman with COVID-19, enrolled during active disease. Sequenced: peripheral blood. The V gene is TRBV5-6, the J gene TRBJ1-2, with no clear D. Here the CDR3 reads CASTGRTSLRYGYTF. As DNA, the CDR3 is TGTGCCAGCACCGGTCGAACTAGTCTTCGTTATGGCTACACCTTC.